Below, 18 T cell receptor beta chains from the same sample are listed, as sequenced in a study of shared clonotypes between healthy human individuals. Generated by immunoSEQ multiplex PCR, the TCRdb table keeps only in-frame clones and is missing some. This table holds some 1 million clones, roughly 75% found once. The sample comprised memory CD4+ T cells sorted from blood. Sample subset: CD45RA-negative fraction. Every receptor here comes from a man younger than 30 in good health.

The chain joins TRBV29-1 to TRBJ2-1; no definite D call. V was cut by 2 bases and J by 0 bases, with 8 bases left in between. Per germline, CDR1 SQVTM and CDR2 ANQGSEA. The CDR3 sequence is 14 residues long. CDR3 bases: TGCAGCGTTGAATCCCGGAGCTCCTACAATGAGCAGTTCTTC. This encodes CSVESRSSYNEQFF.

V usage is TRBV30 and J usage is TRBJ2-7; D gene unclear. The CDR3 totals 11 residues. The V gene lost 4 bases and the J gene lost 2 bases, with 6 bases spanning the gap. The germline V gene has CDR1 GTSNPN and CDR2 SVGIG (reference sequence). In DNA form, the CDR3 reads TGTGCCTGGACCGCTCCCTACGAGCAGTACTTC. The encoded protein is CAWTAPYEQYF.

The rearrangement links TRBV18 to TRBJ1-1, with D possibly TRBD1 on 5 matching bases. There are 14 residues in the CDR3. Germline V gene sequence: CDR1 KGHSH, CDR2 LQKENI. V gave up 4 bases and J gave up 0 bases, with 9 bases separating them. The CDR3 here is CASSLGAVNTEAFF. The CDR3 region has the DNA TGTGCCAGCTCACTCGGGGCGGTGAACACTGAAGCTTTCTTT.

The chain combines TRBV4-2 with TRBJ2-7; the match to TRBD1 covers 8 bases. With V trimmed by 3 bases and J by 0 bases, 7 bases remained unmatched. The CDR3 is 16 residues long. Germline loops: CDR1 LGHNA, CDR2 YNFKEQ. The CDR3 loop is CASSQEPQGGSYEQYF. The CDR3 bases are TGTGCCAGCAGCCAGGAACCACAGGGGGGCTCCTACGAGCAGTACTTC.

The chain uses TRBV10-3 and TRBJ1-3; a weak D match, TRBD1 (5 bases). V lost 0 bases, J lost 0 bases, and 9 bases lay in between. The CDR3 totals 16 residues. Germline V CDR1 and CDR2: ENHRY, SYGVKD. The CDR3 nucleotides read TGTGCCATCAGTGAGTCCACAGGACTCTCTGGAAACACCATATATTTT. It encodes CAISESTGLSGNTIYF.

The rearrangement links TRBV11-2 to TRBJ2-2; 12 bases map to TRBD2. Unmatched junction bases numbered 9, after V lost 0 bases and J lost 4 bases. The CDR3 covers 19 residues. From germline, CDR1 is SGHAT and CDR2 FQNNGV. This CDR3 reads CASSLDPSSGRASTGELFF. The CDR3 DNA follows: TGTGCCAGCAGCTTAGACCCCTCTAGCGGGAGGGCGAGCACCGGGGAGCTGTTTTTT.

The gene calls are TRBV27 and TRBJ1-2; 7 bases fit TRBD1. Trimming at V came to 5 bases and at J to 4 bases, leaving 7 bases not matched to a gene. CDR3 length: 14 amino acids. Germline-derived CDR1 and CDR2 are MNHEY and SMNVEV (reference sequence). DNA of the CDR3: TGTGCCAGCAGTCAACGGGGACAGACCTATGGCTACACCTTC. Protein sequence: CASSQRGQTYGYTF.

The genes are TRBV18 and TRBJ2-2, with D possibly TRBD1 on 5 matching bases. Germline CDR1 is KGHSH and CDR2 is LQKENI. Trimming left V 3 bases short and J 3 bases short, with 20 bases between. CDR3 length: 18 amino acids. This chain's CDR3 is CASSPLWGTDIYTGELFF. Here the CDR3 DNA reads TGTGCCAGCTCACCTCTCTGGGGCACCGACATTTACACCGGGGAGCTGTTTTTT.

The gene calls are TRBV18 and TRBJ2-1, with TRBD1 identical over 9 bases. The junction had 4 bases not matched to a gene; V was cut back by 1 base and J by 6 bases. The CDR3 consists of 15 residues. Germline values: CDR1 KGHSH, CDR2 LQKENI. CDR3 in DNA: TGTGCCAGCTCACCACAAGGGACAGGGACCAATGAGCAGTTCTTC. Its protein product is CASSPQGTGTNEQFF. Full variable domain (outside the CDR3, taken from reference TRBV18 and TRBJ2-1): NAGVMQNPRHLVRRRGQEARLRCSPMKGHSHVYWYRQLPEEGLKFMVYLQKENIIDESGMPKERFSAEFPKEGPSILRIQQVVRGDSAAYFCASSPQGTGTNEQFFGPGTRLTVL.

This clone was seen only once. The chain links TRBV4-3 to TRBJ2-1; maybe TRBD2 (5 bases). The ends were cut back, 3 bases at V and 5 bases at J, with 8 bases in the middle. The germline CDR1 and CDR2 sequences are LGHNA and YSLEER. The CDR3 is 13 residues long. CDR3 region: CASSQGRNNEQFF. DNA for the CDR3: TGCGCCAGCAGCCAGGGGAGAAACAATGAGCAGTTCTTC.

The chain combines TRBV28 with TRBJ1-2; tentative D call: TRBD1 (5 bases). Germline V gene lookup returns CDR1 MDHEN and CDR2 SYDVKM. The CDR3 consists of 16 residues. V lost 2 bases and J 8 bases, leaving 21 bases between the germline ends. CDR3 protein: CASSLQGGYLGDGYTF. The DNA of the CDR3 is TGTGCCAGCAGTTTACAGGGAGGGTATCTGGGAGACGGCTACACCTTC.

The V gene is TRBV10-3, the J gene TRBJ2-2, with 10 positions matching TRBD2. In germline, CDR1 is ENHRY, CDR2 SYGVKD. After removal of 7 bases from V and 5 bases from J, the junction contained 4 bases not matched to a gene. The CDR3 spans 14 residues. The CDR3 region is CAINNSGGTGELFF. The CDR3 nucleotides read TGTGCCATCAACAATAGCGGGGGGACCGGGGAGCTGTTTTTT.

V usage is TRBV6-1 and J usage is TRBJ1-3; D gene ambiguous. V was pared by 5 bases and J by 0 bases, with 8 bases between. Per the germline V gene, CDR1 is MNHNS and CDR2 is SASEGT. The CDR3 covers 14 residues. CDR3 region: CASSLHSSGNTIYF. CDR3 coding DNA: TGTGCCAGCAGTTTACATAGCTCTGGAAACACCATATATTTT.

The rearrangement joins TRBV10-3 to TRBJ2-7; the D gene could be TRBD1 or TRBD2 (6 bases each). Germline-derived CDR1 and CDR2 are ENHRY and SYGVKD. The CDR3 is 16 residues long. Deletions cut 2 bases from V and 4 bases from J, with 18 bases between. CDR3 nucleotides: TGTGCCATCAGTGAGAGGGGGGCCGGGACTCTATACGAGCAGTACTTC. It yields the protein CAISERGAGTLYEQYF.

This chain's CDR3 is CASSWTQGYEQYF. The CDR3 bases are TGTGCCAGCAGCTGGACACAGGGCTACGAGCAGTACTTC. The chain combines TRBV5-6 with TRBJ2-7; possibly TRBD1 for D (6 bases). Trimming took 3 bases from V and 3 from J, leaving 10 bases between them. This CDR3 is 13 amino acids long. In germline, CDR1 is SGHDT, CDR2 YYEEEE.

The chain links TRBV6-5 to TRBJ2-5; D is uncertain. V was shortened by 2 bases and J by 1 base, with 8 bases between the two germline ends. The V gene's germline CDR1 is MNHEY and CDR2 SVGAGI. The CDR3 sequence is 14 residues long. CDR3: CASSYGPIQETQYF. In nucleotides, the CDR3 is TGTGCCAGCAGTTACGGGCCAATCCAAGAGACCCAGTACTTC.

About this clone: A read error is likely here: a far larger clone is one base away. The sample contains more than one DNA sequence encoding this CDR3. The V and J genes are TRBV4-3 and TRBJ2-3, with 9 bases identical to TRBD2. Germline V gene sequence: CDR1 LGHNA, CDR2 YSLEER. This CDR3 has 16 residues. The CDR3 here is CASSQVSGRGTDTQYF. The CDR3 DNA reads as TGCGCCAGCAGCCAGGTTAGCGGGAGAGGCACAGATACACAGTATTTT.

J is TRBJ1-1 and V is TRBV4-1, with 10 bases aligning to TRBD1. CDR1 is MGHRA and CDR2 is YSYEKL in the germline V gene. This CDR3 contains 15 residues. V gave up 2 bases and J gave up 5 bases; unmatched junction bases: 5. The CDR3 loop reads CASSQLTGGRTEAFF. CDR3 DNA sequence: TGCGCCAGCAGCCAACTGACAGGGGGCCGTACTGAAGCTTTCTTT.